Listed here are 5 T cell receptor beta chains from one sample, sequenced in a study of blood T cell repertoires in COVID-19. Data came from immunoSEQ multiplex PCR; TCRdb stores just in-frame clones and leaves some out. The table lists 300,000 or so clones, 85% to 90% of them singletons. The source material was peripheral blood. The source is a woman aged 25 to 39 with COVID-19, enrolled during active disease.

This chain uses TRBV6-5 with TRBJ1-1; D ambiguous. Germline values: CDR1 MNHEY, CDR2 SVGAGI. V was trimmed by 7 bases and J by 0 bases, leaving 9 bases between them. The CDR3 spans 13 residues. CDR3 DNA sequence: TGTGCCAGCACGGTTTCTGTGAACACTGAAGCTTTCTTT. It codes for CASTVSVNTEAFF.

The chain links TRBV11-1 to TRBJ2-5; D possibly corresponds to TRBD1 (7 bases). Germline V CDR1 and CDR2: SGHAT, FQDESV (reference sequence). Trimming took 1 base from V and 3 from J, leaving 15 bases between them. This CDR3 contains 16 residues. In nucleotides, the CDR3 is TGTGCCAGCAGCTTAGGACAGGGAGGCTGGGAAGAGACCCAGTACTTC. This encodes CASSLGQGGWEETQYF.

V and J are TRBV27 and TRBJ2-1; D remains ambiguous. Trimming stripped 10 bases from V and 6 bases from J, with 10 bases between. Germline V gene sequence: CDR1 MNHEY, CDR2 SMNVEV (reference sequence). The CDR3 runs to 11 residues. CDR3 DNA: TGTGCCACCAGCCTCAGCAATGAGCAGTTCTTC. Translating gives CATSLSNEQFF.

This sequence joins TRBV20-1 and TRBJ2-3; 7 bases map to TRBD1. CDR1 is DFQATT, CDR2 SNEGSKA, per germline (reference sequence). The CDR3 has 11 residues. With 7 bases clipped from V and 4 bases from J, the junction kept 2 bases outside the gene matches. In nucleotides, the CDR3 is TGCAGTGTGCAGGGGGCAGATACGCAGTATTTT. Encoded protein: CSVQGADTQYF.

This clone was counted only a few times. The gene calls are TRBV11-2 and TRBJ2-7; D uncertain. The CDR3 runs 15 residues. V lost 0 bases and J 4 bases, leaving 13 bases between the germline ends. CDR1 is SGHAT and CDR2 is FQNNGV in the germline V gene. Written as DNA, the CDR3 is TGTGCCAGCAGCTTAGACGGTCAGAGACTGTACGAGCAGTACTTC. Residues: CASSLDGQRLYEQYF.